This is a list of T cell receptor beta chains from one sample in a study of blood T cell repertoires in COVID-19. Clones were read by immunoSEQ multiplex PCR, and TCRdb kept only the in-frame ones, dropping some. The sample carries around 700,000 clones, around 90% recorded once. The sample comprised peripheral blood. The source of these receptors is a young woman with acute or convalescent COVID-19. Each CDR3 is given without its conserved first and last residue.

v_gene	j_gene	len	CDR3aa
TRBV6-4	TRBJ2-3	12	ASSEGLSTDTQY
TRBV11-2	TRBJ1-1	13	ASSLKGRGRPEAF
TRBV29-1	TRBJ2-7	12	SVEVTGSSYEQY
TRBV6-5	TRBJ1-5	13	ASSSYYRDNQPQH
TRBV6-5	TRBJ2-7	12	ASSYLGQTYEQY
TRBV4-3	TRBJ2-3	15	ASSQNRRGGWADTQY
TRBV15	TRBJ1-1	11	ATSRALGGEAF
TRBV27	TRBJ1-1	12	ASSLGAWNTEAF
TRBV5-6	TRBJ2-7	9	ASSGDTRQY
TRBV14	TRBJ1-1	12	ASSHGQGFTEAF
TRBV30	TRBJ1-5	10	AWKTGGQPQH